These T cell receptor beta chains were read from a single sample in a study of molecular identifiers for immune sequencing clone quantification. Each CDR3 protein is one row after TCRdb ran MiXCR on the PCR reads. The sample lists a few hundred thousand distinct CDR3 sequences, about a fifth seen once, with about 0.78% in the top ten. Sequenced: naive CD8+ T cells from blood, with Jurkat cell RNA spiked in. Every receptor here comes from a human donor in good health. Some libraries in this study had Jurkat cell RNA spiked in. Both conserved end residues are part of each CDR3. A D gene is named only where the DNA matches it firmly. A row's size may be missing; if present it is once, few, many or a size class.

size	D	V	J	CDR3	DNA
many	.	TRBV12-3/TRBV12-4	TRBJ2-4	CASSFTRGTKNIQYF	TGTGCCAGCAGTTTTACACGAGGGACCAAAAACATTCAGTACTTC
.	.	TRBV2	TRBJ2-5	CASRDYSRYQETQYF	TGTGCCAGCAGAGATTACTCCCGCTACCAAGAGACCCAGTACTTC
.	.	TRBV2	TRBJ2-7	CASSLSDPYEQYF	TGTGCCAGCAGTCTTTCGGACCCCTACGAGCAGTACTTC
many	.	TRBV12-3/TRBV12-4	TRBJ2-2	CASSLGGWNTGELFF	TGTGCCAGCAGTTTAGGGGGATGGAACACCGGGGAGCTGTTTTTT
many	TRBD1	TRBV4-1	TRBJ1-4	CASSQRTGGDEKLFF	TGCGCCAGCAGCCAGAGGACAGGGGGCGATGAAAAACTGTTTTTT
many	TRBD1	TRBV7-9	TRBJ2-7	CASSYVGTGSSEQYF	TGTGCCAGCAGCTACGTCGGGACAGGGTCATCCGAGCAGTACTTC
many	.	TRBV4-3	TRBJ1-5	CASSQDVTPGFGNQPQHF	TGCGCCAGCAGCCAAGATGTGACACCCGGGTTCGGCAATCAGCCCCAGCATTTT
.	.	TRBV5-6	TRBJ2-7	CASSYDSVSYEQYF	TGTGCCAGCAGCTACGACAGCGTCTCCTACGAGCAGTACTTC
.	.	TRBV12-3/TRBV12-4	TRBJ2-2	CASSFGQANTGKLFF	TGTGCCAGCAGTTTTGGGCAGGCGAACACCGGGAAGCTGTTTTTT
many	.	TRBV7-9	TRBJ1-1	CASSQDSWTEAFF	TGTGCCAGCAGTCAGGACAGCTGGACTGAAGCTTTCTTT
.	.	TRBV9	TRBJ1-4	CASSAPSGDEKLFF	TGTGCCAGCAGCGCCCCGTCAGGGGATGAAAAACTGTTTTTT
.	.	TRBV6-6	TRBJ2-7	CAGSYLQEGEQYF	TGTGCCGGCAGTTATTTACAGGAGGGCGAGCAGTACTTC
.	.	TRBV7-3	TRBJ2-3	CASSLRSPNADTQYF	TGTGCCAGCAGCTTAAGGTCTCCAAATGCAGATACGCAGTATTTT
.	TRBD1	TRBV30	TRBJ2-1	CAWAGTGYNEQFF	TGTGCCTGGGCCGGGACAGGTTACAATGAGCAGTTCTTC
.	.	TRBV10-3	TRBJ1-5	CAISESMGRTENQPQHF	TGTGCCATCAGTGAGTCGATGGGCAGGACAGAAAATCAGCCCCAGCATTTT
few	.	TRBV4-1	TRBJ2-1	CASSQVPGKRVEQFF	TGCGCCAGCAGCCAAGTCCCCGGCAAGAGGGTTGAGCAGTTCTTC
many	TRBD2	TRBV20-1	TRBJ2-7	CSARQLAGGPEQYF	TGCAGTGCTAGACAACTAGCGGGAGGGCCCGAGCAGTACTTC
.	.	TRBV5-6	TRBJ2-2	CASSLVREPTGELFF	TGTGCCAGCAGCTTGGTGAGGGAACCTACCGGGGAGCTGTTTTTT
few	TRBD1	TRBV4-1	TRBJ1-6	CASSHGQGVHSPLHF	TGCGCCAGCAGCCACGGACAGGGGGTGCATTCACCCCTCCACTTT
many	.	TRBV7-9	TRBJ1-1	CASSRVVDNEAFF	TGTGCCAGCAGCCGAGTGGTAGATAATGAAGCTTTCTTT
.	.	TRBV7-2	TRBJ2-7	CASSLAAGPTYEQYF	TGTGCCAGCAGCTTAGCGGCAGGGCCAACCTACGAGCAGTACTTC
.	TRBD1	TRBV29-1	TRBJ2-2	CSVGDRGRNTGELFF	TGCAGCGTGGGCGACAGGGGCCGGAACACCGGGGAGCTGTTTTTT
few	.	TRBV14	TRBJ1-6	CASSVQQGSYNSPLHF	TGTGCCAGCAGCGTTCAACAGGGTTCCTATAATTCACCCCTCCACTTT
few	.	TRBV6-6	TRBJ1-1	CASRGGPVTEAFF	TGTGCCAGCCGGGGGGGGCCGGTAACTGAAGCTTTCTTT
.	TRBD1	TRBV19	TRBJ1-6	CASSFGQGVNSPLHF	TGTGCCAGTAGTTTTGGGCAGGGGGTTAATTCACCCCTCCACTTT
many	.	TRBV6-2/TRBV6-3	TRBJ2-7	CASSSPGFPQYF	TGTGCCAGCAGTTCTCCCGGATTCCCGCAGTACTTC
.	.	TRBV19	TRBJ2-6	CASSIGQSGANVLTF	TGTGCCAGTAGTATCGGACAGTCTGGGGCCAACGTCCTGACTTTC
many	TRBD1	TRBV7-6	TRBJ2-3	CASSLGIPGTAPSDTQYF	TGTGCCAGCAGCTTAGGGATACCCGGGACAGCGCCTTCAGATACGCAGTATTTT
few	.	TRBV28	TRBJ1-6	CASSSTQGETYNSPLHF	TGTGCCAGCAGTTCAACACAGGGAGAAACCTATAATTCACCCCTCCACTTT